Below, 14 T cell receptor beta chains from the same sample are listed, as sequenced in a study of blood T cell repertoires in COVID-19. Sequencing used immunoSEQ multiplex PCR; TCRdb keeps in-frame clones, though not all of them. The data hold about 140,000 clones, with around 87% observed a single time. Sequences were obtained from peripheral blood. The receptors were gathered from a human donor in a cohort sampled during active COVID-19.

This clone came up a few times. The CDR3 coding sequence is TGTGCCAGCAGCTTGACACATCGGGACAGGAGAAGCACAGATACGCAGTATTTT. It encodes CASSLTHRDRRSTDTQYF. V gene TRBV11-2 combines with J gene TRBJ2-3; 8 positions match TRBD1. The CDR3 covers 18 residues. V trimming: 3 bases; J trimming: 0 bases; junction bases outside the gene matches: 11. Germline CDR1 and CDR2: SGHAT and FQNNGV.

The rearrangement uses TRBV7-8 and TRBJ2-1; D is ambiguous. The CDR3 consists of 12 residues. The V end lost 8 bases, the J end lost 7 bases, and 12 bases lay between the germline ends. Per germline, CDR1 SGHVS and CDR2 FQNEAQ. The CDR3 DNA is TGTGCCAGCCGTAACCTATGGAATGAGCAGTTCTTC. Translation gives CASRNLWNEQFF.

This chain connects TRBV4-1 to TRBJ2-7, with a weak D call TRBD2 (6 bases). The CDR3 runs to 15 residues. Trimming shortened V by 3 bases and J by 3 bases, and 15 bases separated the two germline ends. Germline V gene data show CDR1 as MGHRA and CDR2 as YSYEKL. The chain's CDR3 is CASSQEGGALYEQYF. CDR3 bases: TGCGCCAGCAGCCAGGAGGGCGGGGCCCTCTACGAGCAGTACTTC.

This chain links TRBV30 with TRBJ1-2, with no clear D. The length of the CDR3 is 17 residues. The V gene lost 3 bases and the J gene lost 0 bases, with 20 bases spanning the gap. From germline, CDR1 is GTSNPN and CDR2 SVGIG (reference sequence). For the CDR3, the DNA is TGTGCCTGGAGCGTACCCCCGACGGGGTTGGCTAACTATGGCTACACCTTC. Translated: CAWSVPPTGLANYGYTF. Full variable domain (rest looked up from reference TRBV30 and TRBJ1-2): SQTIHQWPATLVQPVGSPLSLECTVEGTSNPNLYWYRQAAGRGLQLLFYSVGIGQISSEVPQNLSASRPQDRQFILSSKKLLLSDSGFYLCAWSVPPTGLANYGYTFGSGTRLTVV.

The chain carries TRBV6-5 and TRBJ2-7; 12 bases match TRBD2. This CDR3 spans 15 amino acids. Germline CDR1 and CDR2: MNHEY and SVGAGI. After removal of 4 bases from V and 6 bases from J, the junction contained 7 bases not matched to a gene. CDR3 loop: CASSLTSGRTIEQYF. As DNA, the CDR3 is TGTGCCAGCAGTTTGACTAGCGGGAGAACGATCGAGCAGTACTTC.

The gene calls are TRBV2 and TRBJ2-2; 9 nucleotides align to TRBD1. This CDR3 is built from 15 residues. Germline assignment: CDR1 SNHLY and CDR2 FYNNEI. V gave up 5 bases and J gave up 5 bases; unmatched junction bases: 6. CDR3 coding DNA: TGTGCCAGCAGTTCACAGGGGGCGGTAACCGGGGAGCTGTTTTTT. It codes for CASSSQGAVTGELFF.

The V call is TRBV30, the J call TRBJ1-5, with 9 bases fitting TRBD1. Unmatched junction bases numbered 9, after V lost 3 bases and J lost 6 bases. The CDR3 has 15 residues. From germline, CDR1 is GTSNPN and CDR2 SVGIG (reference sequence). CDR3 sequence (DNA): TGTGCCTGGAGCGCCGGGACAGGGCCAGGTCAGCCCCAGCATTTT. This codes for CAWSAGTGPGQPQHF.

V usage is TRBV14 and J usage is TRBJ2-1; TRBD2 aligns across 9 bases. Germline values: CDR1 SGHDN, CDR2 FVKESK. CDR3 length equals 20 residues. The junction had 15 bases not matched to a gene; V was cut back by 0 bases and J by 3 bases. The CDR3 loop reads CASSQDAGGPIPTHYNEQFF. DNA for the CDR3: TGTGCCAGCAGCCAAGATGCGGGAGGGCCAATCCCTACCCACTACAATGAGCAGTTCTTC.

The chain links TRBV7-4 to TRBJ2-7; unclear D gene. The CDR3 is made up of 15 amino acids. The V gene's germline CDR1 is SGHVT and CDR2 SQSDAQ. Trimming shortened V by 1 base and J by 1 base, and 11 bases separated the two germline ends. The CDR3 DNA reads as TGTGCCAGCAGCTTAGGCGTGTTTTCTTCCTACGAGCAGTACTTC. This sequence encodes CASSLGVFSSYEQYF. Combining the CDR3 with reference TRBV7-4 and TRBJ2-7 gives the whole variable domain GAGVSQSPRYKVAKRGRDVALRCDSISGHVTLYWYRQTLGQGSEVLTYSQSDAQRDKSGRPSGRFSAERPERSVSTLKIQRTEQGDSAVYLCASSLGVFSSYEQYFGPGTRLTVT.

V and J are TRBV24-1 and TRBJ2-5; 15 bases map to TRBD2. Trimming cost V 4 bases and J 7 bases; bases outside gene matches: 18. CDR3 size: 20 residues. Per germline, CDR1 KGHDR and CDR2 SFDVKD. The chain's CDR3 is CATSDAPGLAGGSIRVTQYF. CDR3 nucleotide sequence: TGTGCCACCAGTGACGCCCCGGGACTAGCGGGAGGCTCCATTAGGGTGACCCAGTACTTC.

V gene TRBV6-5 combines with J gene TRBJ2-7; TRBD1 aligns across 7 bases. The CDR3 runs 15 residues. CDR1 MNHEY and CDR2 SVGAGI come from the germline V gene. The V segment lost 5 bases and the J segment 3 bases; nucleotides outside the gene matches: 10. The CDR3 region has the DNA TGTGCCAGCAGTCCCCAGGACAGGAGGCTCTACGAGCAGTACTTC. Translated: CASSPQDRRLYEQYF.

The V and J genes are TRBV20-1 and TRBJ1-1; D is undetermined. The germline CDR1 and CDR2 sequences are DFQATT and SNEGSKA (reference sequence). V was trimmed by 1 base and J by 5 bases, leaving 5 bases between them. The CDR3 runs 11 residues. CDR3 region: CSARATTEAFF. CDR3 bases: TGCAGTGCTAGAGCGACAACTGAAGCTTTCTTT.

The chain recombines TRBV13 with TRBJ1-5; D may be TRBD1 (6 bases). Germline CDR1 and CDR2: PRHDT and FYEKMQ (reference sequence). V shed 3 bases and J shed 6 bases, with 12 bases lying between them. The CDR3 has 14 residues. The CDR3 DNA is TGTGCCAGCAGCTTCGGAGGGGGGGGTCAGCCCCAGCATTTT. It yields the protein CASSFGGGGQPQHF.

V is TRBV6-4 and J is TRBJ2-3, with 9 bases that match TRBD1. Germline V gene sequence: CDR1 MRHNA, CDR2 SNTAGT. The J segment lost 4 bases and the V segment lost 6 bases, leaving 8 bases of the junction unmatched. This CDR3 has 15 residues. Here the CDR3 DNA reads TGTGCCAGCAGCCTTGACAGGGGGGGGGCAGATACGCAGTATTTT. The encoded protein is CASSLDRGGADTQYF.